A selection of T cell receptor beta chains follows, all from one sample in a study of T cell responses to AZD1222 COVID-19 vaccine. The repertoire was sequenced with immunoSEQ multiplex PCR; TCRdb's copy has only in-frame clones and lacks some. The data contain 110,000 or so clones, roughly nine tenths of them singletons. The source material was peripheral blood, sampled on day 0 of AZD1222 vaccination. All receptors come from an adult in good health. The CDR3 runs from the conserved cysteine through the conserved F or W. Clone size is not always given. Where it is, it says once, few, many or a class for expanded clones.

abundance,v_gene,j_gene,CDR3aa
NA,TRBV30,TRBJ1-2,CAWSFIRDRGRGYGYTF
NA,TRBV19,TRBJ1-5,CASSQGASQPQHF
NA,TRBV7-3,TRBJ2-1,CASSISSGSSYNEQFF
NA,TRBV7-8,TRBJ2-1,CASSTGPRGAYNEQFF
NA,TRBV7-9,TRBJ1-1,CASSLSLNTEAFF
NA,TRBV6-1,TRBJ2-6,CASSVGQVGTGANVLTF
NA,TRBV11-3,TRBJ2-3,CASSLRGSTDTQYF
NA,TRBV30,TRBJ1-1,CAWSPRDRLNTEAFF
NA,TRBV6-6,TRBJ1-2,CASSYLRGSVNYGYTF
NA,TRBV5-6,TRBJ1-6,CASSLVGAAGDSPLHF
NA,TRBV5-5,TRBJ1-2,CASSLGFLGNYGYTF
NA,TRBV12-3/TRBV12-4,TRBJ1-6,CASSVQDSPLHF
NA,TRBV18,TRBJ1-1,CASSPHEGWDTEAFF
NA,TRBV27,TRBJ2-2,CASSLLGRTGELFF
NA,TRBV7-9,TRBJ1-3,CASSLLGGTGGPMGNTIYF
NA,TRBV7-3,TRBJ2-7,CASSSGIGEGYEQYF
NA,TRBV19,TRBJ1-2,CASTLTLSGRNYGYTF
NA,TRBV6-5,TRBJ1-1,CASGRGNTEAFF
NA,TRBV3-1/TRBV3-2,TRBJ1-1,CASSLDSSTEAFF
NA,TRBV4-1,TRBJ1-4,CASSQPVVGGEKLFF
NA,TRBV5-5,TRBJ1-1,CASSSLTGTEQMNTEAFF
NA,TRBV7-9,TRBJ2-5,CASSSYRVGETQYF
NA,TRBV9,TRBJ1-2,CASSPRDSGFYGYTF
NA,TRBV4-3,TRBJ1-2,CASSQTVFFLVHGYTF
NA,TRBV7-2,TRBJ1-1,CASSLGTGVTEAFF
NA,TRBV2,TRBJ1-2,CASRRDGQALYYTF
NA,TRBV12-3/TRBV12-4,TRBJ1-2,CASSIPDRAGYTF
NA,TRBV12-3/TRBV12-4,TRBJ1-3,CASSLGKNTIYF
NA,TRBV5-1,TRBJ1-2,CASSSTPAGTYGYTF
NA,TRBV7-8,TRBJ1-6,CASSGDLGVSPLHF
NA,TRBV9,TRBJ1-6,CASSVAPPGQGYNSPLHF
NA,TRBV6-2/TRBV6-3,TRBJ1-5,CASSYVQEYQPQHF
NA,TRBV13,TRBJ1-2,CASSPTQKGGYTF
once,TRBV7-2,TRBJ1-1,CASSSQGPLLVGTEAFF
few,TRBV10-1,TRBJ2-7,CASSEGYEQYF
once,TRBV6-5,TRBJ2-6,CASRTGIGANVLTF
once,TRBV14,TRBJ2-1,CASSQDRRRGTYNEQFF
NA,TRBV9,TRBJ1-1,CASSATPQGTEAFF
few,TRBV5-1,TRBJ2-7,CASSLRSSGAYEQYF
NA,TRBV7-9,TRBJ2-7,CASSFGTGGRYEQYF
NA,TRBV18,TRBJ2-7,CASSPQASGYEQYF
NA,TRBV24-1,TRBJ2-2,CATNQGGTGELFF